The subject of this entry is one T cell receptor beta chain. Its antigen is undetermined. This CDR3 has 13 residues. V shed 0 bases and J shed 4 bases, with 5 bases lying between them. Per germline, CDR1 SGHNT and CDR2 YYREEE (reference sequence). Patients with autoimmune history or systemic immunosuppression were excluded. This sample was taken from a study of OX40 agonist ivuxolimab in advanced cancers. Background on the study: Ivuxolimab was delivered to patients intravenously every 2 weeks at doses spanning 0.01 to 10 mg/kg. Three patients got partial responses; one had hepatocellular carcinoma and two had cutaneous melanoma. The study, taken as a whole, reports: Partial responders at 0.1-3.0 mg/kg showed near-lowest clonal expansion.

TCRdb's table, derived via immunoSEQ multiplex PCR, lists solely in-frame clones and lacks some. Of some 70,000 clones in the sample, 86% were seen once. The chain uses TRBV5-4 and TRBJ1-5, with D hard to call. The sequenced sample was CD4+ or CD8+ T cells sorted from blood, obtained in a trial of the OX40 agonist ivuxolimab. The receptor was derived from an adult with an advanced solid tumor such as melanoma, head and neck, liver or kidney cancer. The CDR3 DNA follows: TGTGCCAGCAGCTTGGGGGATAATCAGCCCCAGCATTTT. As protein: CASSLGDNQPQHF.